These 32 T cell receptor beta chains originate from one sample sequenced in a study of T cell repertoires in cytomegalovirus infection. MiXCR, run by TCRdb on the reads, gives a single entry per CDR3 protein. The data hold 200,000 to 300,000 distinct CDR3 sequences, with roughly 9.1% observed a single time. Specimen: PBMCs. Source of these receptors: a human donor in good health (CMV status not recorded). Some clones in this sample may be carry-over from other donors' samples.

In its sample, this clonotype was seen many times. The chain combines TRBV18 with TRBJ2-7; TRBD2 matches 10 bases. The CDR3 runs to 15 residues. The V and J ends lost 3 bases and 2 bases, in that order; junction bases with no gene match: 4. Germline V CDR1 and CDR2: KGHSH, LQKENI. This chain's CDR3 is CASSPGGLAAYEQYF. DNA for the CDR3: TGTGCCAGCTCACCGGGAGGACTAGCGGCCTACGAGCAGTACTTC.

To note about this clonotype: This could be a read error, since a much larger clone is one nucleotide away. The chain couples TRBV6-2 or TRBV6-3 to TRBJ1-4; 8 bases map to TRBD1. Per the germline V gene, CDR1 is MNHEY and CDR2 is SVGEGT. The CDR3 consists of 16 residues. In DNA form, the CDR3 reads TGTGCCAGCAGTTCCGGGACAGGAGCAACTAATGAAAAACCGTTTTTT. It specifies CASSSGTGATNEKPFF.

This clonotype has at least ten counts. The chain has TRBV28 and TRBJ1-5, with a possible D match to TRBD1 (5 bases). The CDR3 is 12 amino acids. CDR1 is MDHEN, CDR2 SYDVKM, per germline. Between the trimmed V and J ends, which lost 7 bases and 8 bases, there was a span of 12 bases. CDR3 coding DNA: TGTGCCAGCAACCAGCAGGGAGAGCCCCAGCATTTT. It encodes CASNQQGEPQHF.

In this sample, this clonotype turned up a few times. The chain has TRBV28 and TRBJ1-2, with D possibly TRBD1 on 6 matching bases. The germline CDR1 and CDR2 sequences are MDHEN and SYDVKM. The germline V and J ends were trimmed by 6 bases and 4 bases, with 18 bases remaining between them. The CDR3 is 15 amino acids. The CDR3 DNA reads as TGTGCCAGCAGCTCACCTTGGACAGTCGGCTATGGCTACACCTTC. This codes for CASSSPWTVGYGYTF.

This chain connects TRBV5-1 to TRBJ1-5, with a tentative D call TRBD1 (5 bases). Trimming removed 4 bases at V and 7 bases at J, with 15 bases between. CDR1 is SGHRS, CDR2 YFSETQ, per germline. CDR3 length equals 14 residues. Here the CDR3 reads CASSPAGGRQPQHF. In nucleotides, the CDR3 is TGCGCCAGCAGCCCGGCTGGGGGTCGACAGCCCCAGCATTTT.

This clonotype was seen a few times. J is TRBJ2-1 and V is TRBV29-1, with TRBD2 matching 9 bases. After removal of 4 bases from V and 4 bases from J, the junction contained 5 bases not matched to a gene. In germline, CDR1 is SQVTM, CDR2 ANQGSEA. The CDR3 has 14 amino acids. The chain's CDR3 is CSVVSLAGYNEQFF. CDR3 DNA sequence: TGCAGCGTTGTGAGCCTAGCGGGGTACAATGAGCAGTTCTTC.

This clonotype has at least ten counts. The chain carries TRBV6-2 or TRBV6-3 and TRBJ2-1; 14 nucleotides align to TRBD2. V was pared by 5 bases and J by 2 bases, with 2 bases of the junction left unmatched. This CDR3 is 16 amino acids long. Germline CDR1 MNHEY, CDR2 SVGEGT. CDR3 amino acids: CASSKGLAGAYNEQFF. CDR3 bases: TGTGCCAGCAGTAAGGGACTAGCGGGAGCCTACAATGAGCAGTTCTTC.

This clonotype was seen at least ten times. The rearrangement joins TRBV7-2 to TRBJ2-7; weak D call: TRBD1 (5 bases). The CDR3 has 14 residues. Trimming took off 1 base at V and 3 bases at J, with 10 bases between the two ends. Germline CDR1 SGHTA, CDR2 FQGNSA. The DNA for the CDR3 is TGTGCCAGCAGCTTAGAGGCCAGGGTCTACGAGCAGTACTTC. Translated, it gives CASSLEARVYEQYF.

Only a few counts were recorded for this clonotype. The rearrangement uses TRBV30 and TRBJ2-5; D ambiguous. CDR3 size: 11 residues. V shed 5 bases and J shed 5 bases, with 9 bases lying between them. Germline V gives CDR1 GTSNPN, CDR2 SVGIG (reference sequence). The CDR3 nucleotides are TGTGCCTGGGACCTGCGGGAGACCCAGTACTTC. Translating gives CAWDLRETQYF.

This clonotype has just a few counts. The chain is built from TRBV18 and TRBJ1-2, with TRBD1 matching 8 bases. The CDR3 has 13 residues. Trimming cost V 5 bases and J 7 bases; bases outside gene matches: 6. The germline V gene encodes CDR1 KGHSH and CDR2 LQKENI. The CDR3 DNA reads as TGTGCCAGCTCATCGACAGGGGCCCCTGGCTACACCTTC. It yields the protein CASSSTGAPGYTF.

This chain links TRBV6-2 or TRBV6-3 with TRBJ1-5; weak D call: TRBD1 (6 bases). Germline V gene data show CDR1 as MNHEY and CDR2 as SVGEGT. The CDR3 has 15 amino acids. Trimming stripped 2 bases from V and 6 bases from J, with 14 bases between. The CDR3 DNA reads as TGTGCCAGCAGTTACGGTGGGGGACATCGTCAGCCCCAGCATTTT. The encoded protein is CASSYGGGHRQPQHF.

A few counts support this clonotype. This chain joins TRBV20-1 and TRBJ2-7; tentative D call: TRBD1 (6 bases). The germline CDR1 and CDR2 sequences are DFQATT and SNEGSKA (reference sequence). Trimming took 1 base from V and 4 from J, leaving 8 bases between them. The CDR3 runs to 12 residues. DNA for the CDR3: TGCAGTGCTAGAGCCAGGGGTTACGAGCAGTACTTC. Residues: CSARARGYEQYF.

The J gene is TRBJ2-4, the V gene TRBV19; D possibly corresponds to TRBD1 (7 bases). Germline-derived CDR1 and CDR2 are LNHDA and SQIVND (reference sequence). CDR3 length: 18 residues. Trimming cost V 3 bases and J 6 bases, with 24 bases left between them. The CDR3 loop reads CASSIPLAGTARANIQYF. CDR3 nucleotides: TGTGCCAGTAGTATCCCCCTGGCGGGGACAGCCCGCGCAAACATTCAGTACTTC.

This clonotype was seen many times. The DNA for the CDR3 is TGTGCCAGCAGTGAATTGGGGGGCGCAGGGCCCCAGCATTTT. Protein: CASSELGGAGPQHF. The chain is built from TRBV2 and TRBJ1-5, with D perhaps matching TRBD1 (6 bases). V was trimmed by 2 bases and J by 9 bases, leaving 14 bases between them. Germline V lookup: CDR1 SNHLY, CDR2 FYNNEI. This CDR3 comprises 14 residues. The entire variable domain, with the rest obtained from reference TRBV2 and TRBJ1-5, is as follows: EPEVTQTPSHQVTQMGQEVILRCVPISNHLYFYWYRQILGQKVEFLVSFYNNEISEKSEIFDDQFSVERPDGSNFTLKIRSTKLEDSAMYFCASSELGGAGPQHFGDGTRLSIL.

This clonotype was picked up many times. V and J are TRBV7-2 and TRBJ1-5, with D uncertain. This CDR3 spans 15 amino acids. V was shortened by 1 base and J by 0 bases, with 7 bases between the two germline ends. Looked up from germline, CDR1 is SGHTA and CDR2 is FQGNSA. In nucleotides, the CDR3 is TGTGCCAGCAGCTTAGGCAGAAATAGCAATCAGCCCCAGCATTTT. Translation: CASSLGRNSNQPQHF.

This clonotype has ten or more counts. The V gene is TRBV29-1, the J gene TRBJ2-3; 7 bases agree with TRBD2. The CDR3 has 15 amino acids. Germline CDR1 SQVTM, CDR2 ANQGSEA. With 7 bases clipped from V and 0 bases from J, the junction kept 10 bases outside the gene matches. The CDR3 bases are TGCAGCGCTCGCCTAGCGGAATCTAGCACAGATACGCAGTATTTT. Translated: CSARLAESSTDTQYF.

This clonotype was recorded at least ten times. The CDR3: CASSLGVIGQLNEQFF. Written as DNA, the CDR3 is TGTGCCAGTAGTTTAGGGGTGATAGGACAGCTCAATGAGCAGTTCTTC. J is TRBJ2-1 and V is TRBV19; a possible D gene is TRBD1 (6 bases). V dropped 5 bases and J dropped 6 bases, with 20 bases sitting between them. The CDR3 has 16 amino acids. The germline gives CDR1 LNHDA, CDR2 SQIVND (reference sequence). Filled out from reference TRBV19 and TRBJ2-1, the complete variable domain reads DGGITQSPKYLFRKEGQNVTLSCEQNLNHDAMYWYRQDPGQGLRLIYYSQIVNDFQKGDIAEGYSVSREKKESFPLTVTSAQKNPTAFYLCASSLGVIGQLNEQFFGPGTRLTVL.

J is TRBJ2-3 and V is TRBV7-9; D ambiguous. The V end was cut by 5 bases, the J end by 0 bases, with 9 bases between. Germline lookup yields CDR1 SEHNR and CDR2 FQNEAQ (reference sequence). The CDR3 is 14 amino acids. The CDR3 nucleotides read TGTGCCAGCAGCCGTGAAGTTAGCACAGATACGCAGTATTTT. Its protein product is CASSREVSTDTQYF.

In DNA, the CDR3 is TGCAGCGTTGATAGTGCCCGCTCCTACAATGAGCAGTTCTTC. This encodes CSVDSARSYNEQFF. This chain uses TRBV29-1 with TRBJ2-1; D gene unclear. Trimming shortened V by 3 bases and J by 0 bases, and 9 bases separated the two germline ends. This CDR3 has 14 amino acids. Germline CDR1 and CDR2: SQVTM and ANQGSEA.

This clonotype was counted many times. The rearrangement joins TRBV7-2 to TRBJ2-1; 12 bases line up with TRBD2. This CDR3 spans 15 amino acids. V trimming: 3 bases; J trimming: 6 bases; junction bases outside the gene matches: 3. CDR1 and CDR2 from the germline V gene are SGHTA and FQGNSA. CDR3 nucleotides: TGTGCCAGCAGCTTGGAGGGACTAGCGGGCAATGAGCAGTTCTTC. Translated: CASSLEGLAGNEQFF.

This clonotype appeared many times. The chain joins TRBV11-2 to TRBJ2-5; TRBD2 agrees at 8 bases. V dropped 0 bases and J dropped 5; count of bases not matched to a gene: 5. The CDR3 is 15 amino acids. CDR1 SGHAT and CDR2 FQNNGV come from the germline V gene. The CDR3 protein is CASSLDSAGGETQYF. The CDR3 DNA is TGTGCCAGCAGCTTAGATTCGGCGGGAGGCGAGACCCAGTACTTC. Full variable domain (missing parts from reference TRBV11-2 and TRBJ2-5): EAGVAQSPRYKIIEKRQSVAFWCNPISGHATLYWYQQILGQGPKLLIQFQNNGVVDDSQLPKDRFSAERLKGVDSTLKIQPAKLEDSAVYLCASSLDSAGGETQYFGPGTRLLVL.

Notes on this clonotype: A much larger clonotype is one base distant, so this may be a read error. The chain has TRBV5-3 and TRBJ1-2; D possibly corresponds to TRBD1 (6 bases). TRBV5-3 is sorted into the ORF group, with uncertain function. The CDR3 is 14 amino acids. The chain's CDR3 is CASSLDRINCGYTF. The CDR3 coding sequence is TGTGCCAGCAGCCTGGACAGAATTAACTGTGGCTACACCTTC.

The V gene is TRBV9, the J gene TRBJ2-7, with 10 bases fitting TRBD1. CDR1 SGDLS and CDR2 YYNGEE come from the germline V gene. Trimming cost V 4 bases and J 1 base; bases outside gene matches: 8. This CDR3 spans 16 amino acids. The CDR3 nucleotides are TGTGCCAGCAGCCCCCAGGACAGGGGGTTATCCTACGAGCAGTACTTC. Translation gives CASSPQDRGLSYEQYF.

The J gene is TRBJ1-1, the V gene TRBV6-5, with D possibly matching TRBD1 (6 bases). The CDR3 has 14 residues. V was clipped by 0 bases and J by 7 bases, with 12 bases between them. Germline V lookup: CDR1 MNHEY, CDR2 SVGAGI. Here the CDR3 DNA reads TGTGCCAGCAGTTACTCCCACAGGGTGAATGAAGCTTTCTTT. As protein: CASSYSHRVNEAFF.

This clonotype was counted a few times. The J gene is TRBJ2-5, the V gene TRBV5-4; 9 bases align to TRBD1. J gave up 5 bases and V 5 bases, and 4 bases lay outside the gene matches. The CDR3 consists of 13 residues. Germline CDR1 and CDR2: SGHNT and YYREEE (reference sequence). CDR3 DNA sequence: TGTGCCAGCAGTTCTGGACAGGGGGAGACCCAGTACTTC. Its protein is CASSSGQGETQYF.

This chain joins TRBV29-1 and TRBJ2-1; 9 bases align to TRBD1. There are 16 residues in the CDR3. Unmatched junction bases numbered 13, after V lost 6 bases and J lost 4 bases. Germline V gene lookup returns CDR1 SQVTM and CDR2 ANQGSEA. The CDR3 DNA reads as TGCAGCGTCGTGAAGGGGACAGGGTTCACGTACAATGAGCAGTTCTTC. Protein product: CSVVKGTGFTYNEQFF.

In this sample, this clonotype turned up many times. The V call is TRBV7-3, the J call TRBJ2-7, with 9 bases aligning to TRBD2. The J segment lost 9 bases and the V segment lost 6 bases, leaving 9 bases of the junction unmatched. This CDR3 is 13 amino acids long. Germline V lookup: CDR1 SGHTA, CDR2 FQGTGA. CDR3 sequence: CASSSGTSNVQYF. The CDR3 bases are TGTGCCAGCAGTTCTGGGACTAGCAACGTGCAGTACTTC.

The chain uses TRBV11-2 and TRBJ2-7, with D hard to call. V gave up 2 bases and J gave up 0 bases, with 8 bases separating them. CDR1 SGHAT and CDR2 FQNNGV come from the germline V gene. The CDR3 covers 14 residues. The CDR3 bases are TGTGCCAGCAGCTTACTTCCCAGCTCCTACGAGCAGTACTTC. Its translation: CASSLLPSSYEQYF.

This clonotype showed up many times. This chain connects TRBV5-1 to TRBJ1-1, with D unclear. Germline CDR1 reads SGHRS; CDR2 reads YFSETQ. The CDR3 has 14 amino acids. V was pared by 3 bases and J by 5 bases, with 14 bases between. Here the CDR3 reads CASSSTLGKTEAFF. CDR3 coding DNA: TGCGCCAGCAGCTCGACCCTGGGGAAGACTGAAGCTTTCTTT.

This clonotype came up many times. CDR3 nucleotide sequence: TGCGCCAGCAGTCAACCGCGGGTGGCGGGAGGGCTATCCTACAATGAGCAGTTCTTC. Translated: CASSQPRVAGGLSYNEQFF. The V gene is TRBV23-1, the J gene TRBJ2-1; 9 bases fit TRBD2. TRBV23-1 is designated an ORF whose function remains uncertain. This CDR3 comprises 19 residues. V was clipped by 2 bases and J by 1 base; unmatched bases: 12.

The gene calls are TRBV7-2 and TRBJ2-5; D may correspond to TRBD1 or TRBD2 (6 bases each). Trimming shortened V by 5 bases and J by 5 bases, and 18 bases separated the two germline ends. This CDR3 spans 15 amino acids. Germline assignment: CDR1 SGHTA and CDR2 FQGNSA. In nucleotides, the CDR3 is TGTGCCAGCAGCGAGGGGGGTGGAAGCGGCGAGACCCAGTACTTC. Protein product: CASSEGGGSGETQYF.

This chain links TRBV6-2 or TRBV6-3 with TRBJ1-6; D uncertain. Per germline, CDR1 MNHEY and CDR2 SVGEGT. V was pared by 6 bases and J by 7 bases, with 4 bases between. There are 11 residues in the CDR3. CDR3 in amino acids: CASRNNSPLHF. The CDR3 bases are TGTGCCAGCAGGAACAATTCACCCCTCCACTTT.